This T cell receptor (beta chain) was recorded in a study of graft-versus-host responses after intestinal transplantation. About this clone: Antigen: not known.

This CDR3 comprises 18 residues. Here immunoSEQ multiplex PCR was the method, and the copy in TCRdb shows in-frame clones only, minus some. The sample holds tens of thousands of clones, around nine tenths seen once. This chain uses TRBV21-1 with TRBJ2-6; the table assigns TRBD2, which was not confirmed against the DNA. TRBV21-1 is a known pseudogene. The receptor's source is a human donor who was the organ donor for an intestinal transplant. The sequencing used unstimulated CD4+ T cells sorted from spleen or lymph node cells, collected before transplant. The CDR3 DNA reads TGTGCCAGCAGCAAATCGGTAGCGGGAGTCTCTGGGGCCAACGTCCTGACTTTC. It yields the protein CASSKSVAGVSGANVLTF.